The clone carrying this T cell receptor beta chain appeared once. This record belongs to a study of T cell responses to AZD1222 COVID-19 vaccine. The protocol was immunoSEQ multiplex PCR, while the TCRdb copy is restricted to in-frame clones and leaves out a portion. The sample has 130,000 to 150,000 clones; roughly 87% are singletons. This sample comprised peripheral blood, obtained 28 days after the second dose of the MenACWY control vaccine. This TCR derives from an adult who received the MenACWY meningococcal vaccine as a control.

The CDR3, as DNA: TGTGCCACCCAGGGACAGGTCACAGATACGCAGTATTTT. This sequence encodes CATQGQVTDTQYF. The gene calls are TRBV2 and TRBJ2-3; TRBD1 aligns across 8 bases. CDR3 size: 13 residues. Germline CDR1 is SNHLY and CDR2 is FYNNEI. The V gene end was trimmed by 10 bases and the J gene end by 2 bases; junction bases not matched to a gene: 5.